The rows below give T cell receptor beta chains drawn from one sample of a study of cytomegalovirus exposure and HLA in healthy donors. Assay used: immunoSEQ multiplex PCR; TCRdb lists only in-frame clones, some missing. The sample contains about 200,000 clones, 85% of which appear only once. Sequenced sample: PBMCs. These receptors originate from a woman between 50 and 59 years old in good health and CMV-seronegative. The CDR3 runs from the conserved cysteine through the conserved F or W. A D gene is named only where the DNA matches it firmly. Expanded clones get a size class; other rows say once, few or many, or leave the size out.

DNA: TGCGCCAGCAGTTCTGGACTAGCGAGCTACAATGAGCAGTTCTTC
CDR3: CASSSGLASYNEQFF
V: TRBV5-1
size: .
J: TRBJ2-1
D: TRBD2

DNA: TGTGCCAGCAGCTTCCAGGGCAGCGGGGGGCCCCGGCAGTACTTC
CDR3: CASSFQGSGGPRQYF
V: TRBV5-6
size: .
J: TRBJ2-7
D: TRBD2

DNA: TGTGCCAGCAGTCCTCGGACTAGCGGCTACGAGCAGTACTTC
CDR3: CASSPRTSGYEQYF
V: TRBV28
size: once
J: TRBJ2-7
D: TRBD2

DNA: TGCAGCGTTGATAGCCGCACTAACACTGAAGCTTTCTTT
CDR3: CSVDSRTNTEAFF
V: TRBV29-1
size: .
J: TRBJ1-1
D: .

DNA: TGTGCCAGCAGCTCGGGATTTAAGGGTGAAAAACTGTTTTTT
CDR3: CASSSGFKGEKLFF
V: TRBV5-6
size: .
J: TRBJ1-4
D: .

DNA: TGTGCCAGCAGCCCCCCACAGGGGGCCTCTGGGGCCAACGTCCTGACTTTC
CDR3: CASSPPQGASGANVLTF
V: TRBV11-3
size: .
J: TRBJ2-6
D: TRBD1

DNA: TGCGCCAGCAGCCATCCCGTGGCAGGGGATTCGAGCGGAAAACTGTTTTTT
CDR3: CASSHPVAGDSSGKLFF
V: TRBV4-3
size: .
J: TRBJ1-4
D: .

DNA: TGTGCCAGCAGCACCCTAGGGGGAACCTACAATGAGCAGTTCTTC
CDR3: CASSTLGGTYNEQFF
V: TRBV28
size: once
J: TRBJ2-1
D: .

DNA: TGCGCCAGCAGCCAATGGGGCGGCGAGCAGTACTTC
CDR3: CASSQWGGEQYF
V: TRBV4-3
size: .
J: TRBJ2-7
D: .

DNA: TGCGCCAGCAGCTTTGGGGGGTCTAGCGGGCGGTACGAGCAGTACTTC
CDR3: CASSFGGSSGRYEQYF
V: TRBV5-1
size: .
J: TRBJ2-7
D: TRBD2

DNA: TGTGCCAGCAGTCCCGGAGACAGGGGGAACACTGAAGCTTTCTTT
CDR3: CASSPGDRGNTEAFF
V: TRBV28
size: .
J: TRBJ1-1
D: TRBD1

DNA: TGTGCCAGCAGCCGCTCTCAGAACACAGATACGCAGTATTTT
CDR3: CASSRSQNTDTQYF
V: TRBV6-5
size: .
J: TRBJ2-3
D: .

DNA: TGTGCCAGCAGCTTGCCACAGGGCCGAGGCACAGATACGCAGTATTTT
CDR3: CASSLPQGRGTDTQYF
V: TRBV7-8
size: .
J: TRBJ2-3
D: .

DNA: TGTGCCAGCAGCGCGACTAGCGGGAGGTCTCGCCCGGGCGAGCAGTACTTC
CDR3: CASSATSGRSRPGEQYF
V: TRBV7-2
size: .
J: TRBJ2-7
D: TRBD2

DNA: TGCGCCAGCAGGGTGGGGGGACAGGGTATTACTGAAGCTTTCTTT
CDR3: CASRVGGQGITEAFF
V: TRBV4-3
size: .
J: TRBJ1-1
D: TRBD1

DNA: TGTGCCTGGAGGGCAGGGGGCGCGGGCTATGGCTACACCTTC
CDR3: CAWRAGGAGYGYTF
V: TRBV30
size: .
J: TRBJ1-2
D: TRBD1

DNA: TGTGCCAGCAGTTTCACCCTAGCGGAAAAGCAGTTCTTC
CDR3: CASSFTLAEKQFF
V: TRBV27
size: .
J: TRBJ2-1
D: TRBD2

DNA: TGCGCCAGCAGCTTGGCCTCCCCAGGGGACGAGCAGTACTTC
CDR3: CASSLASPGDEQYF
V: TRBV5-1
size: .
J: TRBJ2-7
D: .

DNA: TGTGCCAGCAGTTTTCAGGGGGCCCCAGGCACTGAAGCTTTCTTT
CDR3: CASSFQGAPGTEAFF
V: TRBV28
size: .
J: TRBJ1-1
D: TRBD1

DNA: TGTGCCAGCAGCTTAAGGGGGCGCGTAGATACGCAGTATTTT
CDR3: CASSLRGRVDTQYF
V: TRBV7-9
size: .
J: TRBJ2-3
D: TRBD1

DNA: TGTGCCAGTACCCCCTTTGGACTAGCGGGAGTCTACGAGCAGTACTTC
CDR3: CASTPFGLAGVYEQYF
V: TRBV19
size: .
J: TRBJ2-7
D: TRBD2

DNA: TGTGCCAGCAGTGGACAGGGGGCAGCAGGAGAGACCCAGTACTTC
CDR3: CASSGQGAAGETQYF
V: TRBV2
size: .
J: TRBJ2-5
D: TRBD1

DNA: TGTGCCAGCAGCCTGGACAGGGGAGCCAATCAGCCCCAGCATTTT
CDR3: CASSLDRGANQPQHF
V: TRBV6-5
size: .
J: TRBJ1-5
D: TRBD1

DNA: TGTGCCAGCAGCTGGGAGGACTTGCCGGGGGATGAGCAGTTCTTC
CDR3: CASSWEDLPGDEQFF
V: TRBV11-2
size: .
J: TRBJ2-1
D: .

DNA: TGTGCCAGCAGCCATTCGACCGACTTCTCCTACAATGAGCAGTTCTTC
CDR3: CASSHSTDFSYNEQFF
V: TRBV27
size: once
J: TRBJ2-1
D: .

DNA: TGCGCCAGCAGCTCCCCGGACAGGGGGAGAGATACGCAGTATTTT
CDR3: CASSSPDRGRDTQYF
V: TRBV5-1
size: .
J: TRBJ2-3
D: TRBD1

DNA: TGTGCCAGCTCACCGCTCAGGGTTACCCAGCGCATGAACACTGAAGCTTTCTTT
CDR3: CASSPLRVTQRMNTEAFF
V: TRBV18
size: .
J: TRBJ1-1
D: .

DNA: TGCGCCAGCAGCTCCGAGGGCGCCTGGGATCAGCCCCAGCATTTT
CDR3: CASSSEGAWDQPQHF
V: TRBV5-1
size: .
J: TRBJ1-5
D: .

DNA: TGTGCCAGCAGCCAGGCGACTAGCGCGAGCTCCTACGAGCAGTACTTC
CDR3: CASSQATSASSYEQYF
V: TRBV4-2
size: .
J: TRBJ2-7
D: TRBD2

DNA: TGTGCCAGCAGCTCCCCTACCCCTTATAGCGGGAGTAGGGGAGATACGCAGTATTTT
CDR3: CASSSPTPYSGSRGDTQYF
V: TRBV7-9
size: .
J: TRBJ2-3
D: TRBD2

DNA: TGTGCCATCAGTGAGTCGGCCGGGAAGGGGGCAACCGAGCAGTACTTC
CDR3: CAISESAGKGATEQYF
V: TRBV10-3
size: .
J: TRBJ2-7
D: TRBD1